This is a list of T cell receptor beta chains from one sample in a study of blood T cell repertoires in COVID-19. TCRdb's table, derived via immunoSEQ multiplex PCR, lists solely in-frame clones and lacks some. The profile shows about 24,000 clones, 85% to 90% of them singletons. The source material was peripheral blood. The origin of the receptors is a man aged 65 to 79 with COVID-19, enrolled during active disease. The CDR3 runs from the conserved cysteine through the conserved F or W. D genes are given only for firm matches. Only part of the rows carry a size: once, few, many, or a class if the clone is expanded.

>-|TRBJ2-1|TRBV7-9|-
TGTGCCAGCAGTCCCGCCCGTTCTACTTACAATGAGCAGTTCTTC
CASSPARSTYNEQFF
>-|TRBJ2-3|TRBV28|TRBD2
TGTGCCAGCAGTTCCATAGCGGGAGCAGCAGATACGCAGTATTTT
CASSSIAGAADTQYF
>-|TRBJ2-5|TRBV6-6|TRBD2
TGTGCCAGCAACCCCTGGCTAGCGGAAATAGAAGAGACCCAGTACTTC
CASNPWLAEIEETQYF
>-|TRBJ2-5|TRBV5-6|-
TGTGCCAGCAGCTTGCCAGGGGAAGAGACCCAGTACTTC
CASSLPGEETQYF
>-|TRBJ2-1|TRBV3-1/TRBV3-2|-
TGTGCCAGCAGCCAAGTGTTCACGGGAAGTACCTACAATGAGCAGTTCTTC
CASSQVFTGSTYNEQFF
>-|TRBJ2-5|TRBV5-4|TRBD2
TGTGCCAGCTTACGGACTAGCGGGAGGGCCCTCGGAGAGACCCAGTACTTC
CASLRTSGRALGETQYF
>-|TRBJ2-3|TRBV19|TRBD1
TGTGCCAGTAGTCAAGACAGGGGGCGCACAGATACGCAGTATTTT
CASSQDRGRTDTQYF
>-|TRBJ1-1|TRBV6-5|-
TGTGCCAGCAGGAGCCGGGGGTCGAACACTGAAGCTTTCTTT
CASRSRGSNTEAFF
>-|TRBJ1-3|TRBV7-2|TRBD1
TGTGCCAGCAGCAGACGGACAGGGCCTGGAAACACCATATATTTT
CASSRRTGPGNTIYF
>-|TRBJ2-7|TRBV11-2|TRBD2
TGTGCCAGCAGCTCTAGCGGCGGCGCTGGGCAGTACTTC
CASSSSGGAGQYF
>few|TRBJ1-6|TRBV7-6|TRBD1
TGTGCCAGCAGCCCTAGGGGCTCGGGACAGGGTTATTCACCCCTCCACTTT
CASSPRGSGQGYSPLHF
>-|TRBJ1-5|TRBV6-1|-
TGTGCCAGCAGTGAAGGGGCAAACAATCAGCCCCAGCATTTT
CASSEGANNQPQHF
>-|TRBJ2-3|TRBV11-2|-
TGTGCCAGCAGCTCCGGATGGGGGGCAGATACGCAGTATTTT
CASSSGWGADTQYF
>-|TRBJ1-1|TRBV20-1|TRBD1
TGCAGTGCCAGGGACAGGGAGGGAGCTTTCTTT
CSARDREGAFF
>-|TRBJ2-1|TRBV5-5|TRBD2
TGTGCCAGCAGCTTACCCCCTTCCGGGACTAGTAGCTATGAGCAGTTCTTC
CASSLPPSGTSSYEQFF
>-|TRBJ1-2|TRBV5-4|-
TGTGCCAGCAGCTTGGACAGGAACTATGGCTACACCTTC
CASSLDRNYGYTF
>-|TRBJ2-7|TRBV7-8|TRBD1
TGTGCCAGCAGCTGGGACAGGGGGAGCTACGAGCAGTACTTC
CASSWDRGSYEQYF
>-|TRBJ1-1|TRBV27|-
TGTGCCAGCAGCCTCTCCTTGAACACTGAAGCTTTCTTT
CASSLSLNTEAFF
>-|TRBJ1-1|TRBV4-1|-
TGCGCCAGCAGCCAAGTAAGCAGGGACACTGAAGCTTTCTTT
CASSQVSRDTEAFF
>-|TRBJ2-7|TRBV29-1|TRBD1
TGCAGCGTTGAAGATCGAACAGGGGGACCTCACGAGCAGTACTTC
CSVEDRTGGPHEQYF
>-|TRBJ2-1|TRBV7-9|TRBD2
TGTGCCAGCACCCCGAGCGGGGGAGCCTACAATGAGCAGTTCTTC
CASTPSGGAYNEQFF
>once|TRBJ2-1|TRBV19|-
TGTGCCAGTGACAATGTCTACAATGAGCAGTTCTTC
CASDNVYNEQFF
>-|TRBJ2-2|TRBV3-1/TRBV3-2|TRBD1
TGTGCCAGCAGGAGGGACAGTTACACCGGGGAGCTGTTTTTT
CASRRDSYTGELFF
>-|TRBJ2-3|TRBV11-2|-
TGTGCCAGCAAGCACACAGATACGCAGTATTTT
CASKHTDTQYF
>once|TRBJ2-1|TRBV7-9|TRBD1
TGTGCCAGCAGCCGGGACAGGGTTAACAATGAGCAGTTCTTC
CASSRDRVNNEQFF
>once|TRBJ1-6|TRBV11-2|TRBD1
TGTGCCAGCACAGGGGGTAATTCACCCCTCCACTTT
CASTGGNSPLHF
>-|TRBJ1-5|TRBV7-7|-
TGTGCTAGCAGCTTACTTCCGACTGACTATAGCAATCAGCCCCAGCATTTT
CASSLLPTDYSNQPQHF
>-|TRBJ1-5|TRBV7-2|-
TGTGCCAGCAGCTTTCAAGGGACTTCTGGGGGTCAGCCCCAGCATTTT
CASSFQGTSGGQPQHF
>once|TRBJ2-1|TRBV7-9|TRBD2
TGTGCCACCGAGATACCGGGACTAGCGGGAGTGGAGCAGTTCTTC
CATEIPGLAGVEQFF
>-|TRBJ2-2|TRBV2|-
TGTGCCAGCGGGCTGGAGGGGACCGGGGAGCTGTTTTTT
CASGLEGTGELFF
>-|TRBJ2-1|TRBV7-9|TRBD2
TGTGCCAGCAGCTTAGGACTAGCGGGGGTGAGCTCCTACAATGAGCAGTTCTTC
CASSLGLAGVSSYNEQFF
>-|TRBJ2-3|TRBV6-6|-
TGTGCCAGTGCTAAACGAGATACGCAGTATTTT
CASAKRDTQYF
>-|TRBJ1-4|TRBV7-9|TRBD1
TGTGCCAGCAGCTGGTCCCGGGACAGGGGGCGCGGTGAAAAACTGTTTTTT
CASSWSRDRGRGEKLFF